This record concerns one TCR beta chain sequence. Data came from immunoSEQ multiplex PCR; TCRdb stores just in-frame clones and leaves some out. This sample yields fewer than 45,000 clones, of which about two thirds are seen a single time; about 10% belongs to the top ten. The sample is drawn from a study of blood T cell repertoires in COVID-19. Study as a whole: COVID-19 samples from acute and convalescent phases originated in the United States, Italy and Spain.

After removal of 3 bases from V and 7 bases from J, the junction contained 6 bases not matched to a gene. Germline loops: CDR1 LGHNA, CDR2 YNFKEQ. This CDR3 has 14 residues. This sequence was found in a man between 65 and 85 years old with COVID-19, enrolled during active disease. The chain has TRBV4-2 and TRBJ1-1; 9 bases map to TRBD1. Sequenced: peripheral blood. The CDR3 coding sequence is TGTGCCAGCAGCCAGACAGGGACAGGGTATGAAGCTTTCTTT. It codes for CASSQTGTGYEAFF.